This T cell receptor (beta chain) was captured in a study of regulatory T cells in long-lasting Graves disease (dated by TCRdb to 2020 to 2023). As for the study more broadly: Newly diagnosed Graves' disease patients had taken antithyroid drugs for less than 3 months. The study was registered as a clinical trial and conducted in China. Persistent Graves' disease patients were compared with newly diagnosed Graves' disease patients by peripheral blood TCR sequencing and RNA sequencing. A total of 33 samples were covered by TCR sequencing, comprising approximately 13 persistent and roughly 20 newly diagnosed Graves' disease patients.

CDR1 LGHDT and CDR2 YNNKEL are derived from the germline V gene (reference sequence). Including the terminal cysteine and phenylalanine, the CDR3 comprises 12 residues. CDR3 DNA is the only sequence kept; it has 36 bases, read in frame from the first base. V was cut back by 1 base and J by 8 bases, leaving a gap of 8 bases between them. Results the study describes overall, beyond this receptor: A larger number of public clonotypes was shared among persistent patients (fewer than 3,000) than among newly diagnosed patients (about 990). The study examined only peripheral blood because the primary lesion, thyroid tissue, could not be accessed. Preferential use of TRBV28, TRBJ1-2 and TRBJ2-5 was observed in persistent disease, whereas TRBV20-1 and TRBJ2-1 were favored in newly diagnosed disease. Sequencing and analysis were limited to the TCR beta chain. Lower TCR Shannon entropy and fewer highly expanded clones were observed in persistent Graves' disease patients than in newly diagnosed patients, which suggested clonal expansion. As a limitation, the authors acknowledged that the small sample size may reduce accuracy.

Library method: multiplex PCR. The instrument was an Illumina HiSeq 4000. CDR3 regions were amplified by Arm-PCR with iRepertoire HTBI primers to construct TCR beta libraries. Gel purification was performed on PCR products prior to sequencing. Per the authors' processing: Gene usage analysis of CDR3 amino acid clonotypes relied on the 60 or so TRBV and about 13 TRBJ segments identified across samples. COPE and FqMerger were used to merge the filtered high-quality paired reads into contigs. BLAST was used to align contigs to IMGT TRBV, TRBD and TRBJ reference genes, and CDR3 was defined according to IMGT. Any clonotype with a frequency above 0.1% was classified as a highly expanded clone. Repertoire diversity was measured by Shannon entropy, and V-J evenness by the Gini coefficient. A clonotype was considered public if more than one individual shared it. TCRdb handled the public reads itself, with Q25 trimming in fastp and clone calling in MiXCR, and kept productive beta chains. Identical CDR3 protein sequences are pooled into one entry, listed with their most common genes and DNA. TCRdb, not the authors, supplied the V and J calls. Counted in this sample were 400,000 to 500,000 distinct CDR3 sequences; less than 20% of them appeared once. The ten largest clonotypes hold about 23% of the sample.

The label giving this sample's time point can be read as: newly diagnosed GD, antithyroid drugs for less than 3 months. RNA was extracted from PBMCs in TRIzol for both TCR sequencing and RNA sequencing. The diagnosis of Graves' disease was made according to American Thyroid Association guidelines. Patients were recruited from an endocrinology department in Xi'an, China. Each patient gave 7.5 to 10 milliliters of peripheral blood, collected in an EDTA anticoagulant tube. Ficoll Paque Plus density gradient separation was used to isolate PBMCs, and no additional T cell sorting was done. An Agilent 2100 Bioanalyzer and agarose gel were used to check RNA quality, while a NanoDrop 2000 measured RNA concentration. The table lists this clonotype with many counts. It lacks a known antigen. No quality values exist for individual bases; no much larger clone is one base distant. The sample also formed part of further work on T cells in Graves' hyperthyroidism and ophthalmopathy. Drawing on the second study: Stable Graves' hyperthyroidism was defined as no progression to ophthalmopathy during 18 months of follow-up. Hyperthyroidism patients were newly diagnosed, had a disease duration of under 2 months, and were aged 18 to 65 years. The study excluded patients with uncontrolled infections, other autoimmune diseases, pregnancy or lactation. Clinical symptoms, serum thyroxine and TRAb, thyroid ultrasound, and orbital computed tomography formed the basis for the diagnoses. For the first round of RT-PCR on the TCR CDR3, the HTBI primer set was used together with the Qiagen OneStep RT-PCR kit. Most expanded thyroid clonotypes (frequency above 0.001) were also found in blood, which suggests that blood repertoires may mirror thyroid immune responses. A 13 V-J signature model separated ophthalmopathy from stable hyperthyroidism, with nearly 90% sensitivity and 81.08% specificity in cross-validation and 80%/75% in testing. In validation, the model predicted progression to ophthalmopathy a median of around six months before onset, with about 67% sensitivity and about 72% specificity. To identify distinguishing TCR V-J signatures, a discovery cohort of about 95 patients was used, comprising 43 with Graves' ophthalmopathy and about 59 with stable Graves' hyperthyroidism. Whether ophthalmopathy could be predicted prospectively was tested in an independent validation cohort made up of roughly 20 hyperthyroidism patients plus 17 patients who later progressed to ophthalmopathy. The roughly 91 discovery patients were randomly split 7:3 into training and test sets. In addition, the study compared T-cell repertoires in thyroid tissue and in blood from six Graves' hyperthyroidism patients. Following sampling, methimazole starting at 30 mg daily was given to hyperthyroidism patients, and high-dose intravenous methylprednisolone was given to ophthalmopathy patients. The libraries were constructed in a second round of multiplex PCR and then size-selected and purified. The libraries were sequenced on an Illumina HiSeq2000 using paired-end 100 bp reads. SOAPnuke was used to process the raw data, removing reads that contained adapters or uncalled bases, had a mean Phred below 15, or lacked an exact match to the constant primer or identifier. High-quality paired reads were merged with COPE v1.2.5, and unique nucleotide sequences were defined as clonotypes. Clonotypes were aligned to IMGT TRBV, TRBD and TRBJ reference segments using MiTCR v1.1. The analysis included only V-J combinations with a frequency above 0.0001, which together covered 98% to 99.2% of the repertoires. A TCS score was defined as the ratio between F50 (clonal expansion) and ExV (chaos), using BLOSUM62-based TCRdist between CDR3 peptides within each V-J. Welch's t-statistics and random forest reduced roughly 540 V-J features to 13, which were used in a naive Bayes classifier (R e1071). Sample size was not statistically predetermined, and blinding of investigators to group allocation was not performed. According to the paper, TCR Vbeta CDR3 sequencing was carried out on roughly 130 peripheral blood samples, which came from 40 to 45 ophthalmopathy, roughly 75 hyperthyroidism and about 17 progressor patients.

This receptor was obtained from a woman aged 18-29 years with Graves disease. Donor details come from another sample of the same person, matched by shared clones. Source: peripheral blood mononuclear cells (PBMCs), taken at new diagnosis, from a patient treated with antithyroid drugs. Recombination linked TRBV3-1 to TRBJ1-2, with the D gene too uncertain to name. This receptor has the CDR3 CASSQVEGGYTF. The bases read TGTGCCAGCAGCCAAGTTGAGGGAGGCTACACCTTC.